This TCR beta chain was identified in a study of blood T cell repertoires in COVID-19. Trimming removed 4 bases from V and 9 bases from J, with 10 bases in between. CDR3 length equals 12 residues. Sequencing was performed with immunoSEQ multiplex PCR; in TCRdb, only in-frame clones are kept and a portion is missing. The sample lists 250,000 or so clones, over 75% occurring once. The sequencing sample was made of peripheral blood. The source is a woman in her twenties or thirties with acute or convalescent COVID-19. The genes are TRBV12-3 or TRBV12-4 and TRBJ2-1; D gene unclear. CDR3 DNA: TGTGCCAGCAGTTCTATTCTAGGTGAGCAGTTCTTC. It is translated as CASSSILGEQFF.